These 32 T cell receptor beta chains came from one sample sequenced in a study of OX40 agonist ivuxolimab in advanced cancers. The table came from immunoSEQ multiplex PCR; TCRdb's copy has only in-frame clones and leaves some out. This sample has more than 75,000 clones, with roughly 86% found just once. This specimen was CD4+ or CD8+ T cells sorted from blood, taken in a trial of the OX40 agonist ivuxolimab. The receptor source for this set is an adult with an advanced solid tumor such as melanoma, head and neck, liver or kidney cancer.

The CDR3 nucleotides are TGTGCCAGCAGTTTAATGGCCTACGAGCAGTACTTC. It yields the protein CASSLMAYEQYF. This chain links TRBV27 with TRBJ2-7, with D unclear. In germline, CDR1 is MNHEY, CDR2 SMNVEV (reference sequence). The CDR3 runs to 12 residues. The V gene lost 2 bases and the J gene lost 2 bases, with 4 bases spanning the gap.

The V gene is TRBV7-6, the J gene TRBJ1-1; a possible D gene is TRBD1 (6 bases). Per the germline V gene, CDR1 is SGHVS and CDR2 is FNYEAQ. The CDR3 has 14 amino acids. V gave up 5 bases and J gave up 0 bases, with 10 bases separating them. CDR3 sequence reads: CASSHGQMNTEAFF. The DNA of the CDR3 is TGTGCCAGCAGCCACGGACAGATGAACACTGAAGCTTTCTTT.

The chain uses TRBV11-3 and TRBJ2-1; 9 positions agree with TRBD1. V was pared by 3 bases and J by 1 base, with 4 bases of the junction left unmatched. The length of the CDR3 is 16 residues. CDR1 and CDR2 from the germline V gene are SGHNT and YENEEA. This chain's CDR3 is CASSFGTGLSYNEQFF. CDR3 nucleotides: TGTGCCAGCAGCTTTGGGACAGGGCTTTCCTACAATGAGCAGTTCTTC. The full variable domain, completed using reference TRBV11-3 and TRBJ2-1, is EAGVVQSPRYKIIEKKQPVAFWCNPISGHNTLYWYLQNLGQGPELLIRYENEEAVDDSQLPKDRFSAERLKGVDSTLKIQPAELGDSAVYLCASSFGTGLSYNEQFFGPGTRLTVL.

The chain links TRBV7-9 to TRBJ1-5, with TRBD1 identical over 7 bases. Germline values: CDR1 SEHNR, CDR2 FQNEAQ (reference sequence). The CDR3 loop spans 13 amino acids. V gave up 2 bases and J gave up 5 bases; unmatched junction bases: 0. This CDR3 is CASSLQGDQPQHF. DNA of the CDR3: TGTGCCAGCAGCTTACAGGGGGATCAGCCCCAGCATTTT.

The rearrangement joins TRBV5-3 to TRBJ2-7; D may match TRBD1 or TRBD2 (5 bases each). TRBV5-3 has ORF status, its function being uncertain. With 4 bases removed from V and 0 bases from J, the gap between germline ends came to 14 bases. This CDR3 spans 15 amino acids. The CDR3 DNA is TGTGCCAGAAGCGTTCGGGGCAGGGTCTCCTACGAGCAGTACTTC. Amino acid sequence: CARSVRGRVSYEQYF.

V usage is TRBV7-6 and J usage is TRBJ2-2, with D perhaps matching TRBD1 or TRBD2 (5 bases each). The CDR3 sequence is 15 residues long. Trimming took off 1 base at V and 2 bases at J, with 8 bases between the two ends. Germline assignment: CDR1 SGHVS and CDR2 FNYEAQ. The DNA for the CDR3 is TGTGCCAGCAGCTTAGTGGGGGAAAACACCGGGGAGCTGTTTTTT. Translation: CASSLVGENTGELFF.

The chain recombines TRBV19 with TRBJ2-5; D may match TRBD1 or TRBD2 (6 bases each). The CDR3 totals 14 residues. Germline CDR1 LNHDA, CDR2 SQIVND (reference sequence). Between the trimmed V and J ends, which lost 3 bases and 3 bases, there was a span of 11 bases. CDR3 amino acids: CASSMGGHEETQYF. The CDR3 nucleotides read TGTGCCAGTAGTATGGGGGGACACGAAGAGACCCAGTACTTC.

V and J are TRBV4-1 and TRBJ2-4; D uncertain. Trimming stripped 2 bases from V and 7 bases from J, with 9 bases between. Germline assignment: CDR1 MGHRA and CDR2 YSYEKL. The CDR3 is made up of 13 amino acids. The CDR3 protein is CASSQSTGNIQYF. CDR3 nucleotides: TGCGCCAGCAGCCAATCGACCGGTAACATTCAGTACTTC.

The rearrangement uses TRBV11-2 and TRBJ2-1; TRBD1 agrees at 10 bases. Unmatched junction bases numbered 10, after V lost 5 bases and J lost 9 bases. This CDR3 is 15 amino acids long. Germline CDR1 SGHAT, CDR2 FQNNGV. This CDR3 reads CASSRGQGNGIEQFF. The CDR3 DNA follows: TGTGCCAGCAGCCGGGGACAGGGGAACGGGATTGAGCAGTTCTTC.

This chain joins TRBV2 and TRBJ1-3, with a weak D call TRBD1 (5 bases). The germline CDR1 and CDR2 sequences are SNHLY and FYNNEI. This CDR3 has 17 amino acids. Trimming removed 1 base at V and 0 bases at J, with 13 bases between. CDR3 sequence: CASSEDLRAFSGNTIYF. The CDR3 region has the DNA TGTGCCAGCAGTGAAGACCTCAGGGCTTTCTCTGGAAACACCATATATTTT. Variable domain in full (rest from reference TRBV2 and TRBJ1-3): EPEVTQTPSHQVTQMGQEVILRCVPISNHLYFYWYRQILGQKVEFLVSFYNNEISEKSEIFDDQFSVERPDGSNFTLKIRSTKLEDSAMYFCASSEDLRAFSGNTIYFGEGSWLTVV.

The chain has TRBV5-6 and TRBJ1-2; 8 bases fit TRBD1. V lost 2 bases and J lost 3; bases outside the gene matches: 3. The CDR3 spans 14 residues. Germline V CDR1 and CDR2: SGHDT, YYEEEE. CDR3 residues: CASSFQDRDYGYTF. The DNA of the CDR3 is TGTGCCAGCAGCTTCCAGGACAGGGACTATGGCTACACCTTC. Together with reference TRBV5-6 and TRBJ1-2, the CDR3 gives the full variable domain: DAGVTQSPTHLIKTRGQQVTLRCSPKSGHDTVSWYQQALGQGPQFIFQYYEEEERQRGNFPDRFSGHQFPNYSSELNVNALLLGDSALYLCASSFQDRDYGYTFGSGTRLTVV.

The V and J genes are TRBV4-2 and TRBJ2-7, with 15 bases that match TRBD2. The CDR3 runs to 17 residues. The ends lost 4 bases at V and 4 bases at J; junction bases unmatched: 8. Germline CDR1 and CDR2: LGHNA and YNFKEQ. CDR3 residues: CASSRSQGLAGGYEQYF. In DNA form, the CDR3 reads TGTGCCAGCAGCCGATCCCAAGGACTAGCGGGAGGGTACGAGCAGTACTTC.

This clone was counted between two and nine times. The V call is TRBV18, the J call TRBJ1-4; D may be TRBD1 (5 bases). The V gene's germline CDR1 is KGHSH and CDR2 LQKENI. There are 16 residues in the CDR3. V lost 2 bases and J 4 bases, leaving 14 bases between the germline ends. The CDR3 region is CASSPANPGGNEKLFF. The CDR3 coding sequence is TGTGCCAGCTCACCAGCCAATCCCGGGGGTAATGAAAAACTGTTTTTT.

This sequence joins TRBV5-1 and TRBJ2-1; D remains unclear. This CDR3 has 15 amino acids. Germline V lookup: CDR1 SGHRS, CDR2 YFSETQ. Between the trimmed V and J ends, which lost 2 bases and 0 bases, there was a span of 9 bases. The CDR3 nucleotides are TGCGCCAGCAGCTTAATGAGTAGCTCCTACAATGAGCAGTTCTTC. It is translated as CASSLMSSSYNEQFF.

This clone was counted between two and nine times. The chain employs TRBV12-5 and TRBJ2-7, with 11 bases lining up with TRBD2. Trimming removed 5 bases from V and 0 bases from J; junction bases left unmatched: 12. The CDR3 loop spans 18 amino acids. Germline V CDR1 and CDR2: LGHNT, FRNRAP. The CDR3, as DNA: TGTGCTAGTGGTAAAAAACTAGCGGGGGCGCCGAGCTCCTACGAGCAGTACTTC. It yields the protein CASGKKLAGAPSSYEQYF.

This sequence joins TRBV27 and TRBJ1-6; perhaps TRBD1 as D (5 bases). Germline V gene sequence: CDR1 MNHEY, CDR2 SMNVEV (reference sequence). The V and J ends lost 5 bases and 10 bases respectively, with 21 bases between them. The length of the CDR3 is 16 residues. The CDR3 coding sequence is TGTGCCAGCAGTCAATCAACTCAGGGTCGGGAATCACCCCTCCACTTT. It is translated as CASSQSTQGRESPLHF.

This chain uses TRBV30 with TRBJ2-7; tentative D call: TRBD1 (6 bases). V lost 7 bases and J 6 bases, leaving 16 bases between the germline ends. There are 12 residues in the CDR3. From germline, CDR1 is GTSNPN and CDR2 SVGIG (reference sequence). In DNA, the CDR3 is TGTGCCTACCTACAGGGATTCCGCGAGCAGTACTTC. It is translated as CAYLQGFREQYF.

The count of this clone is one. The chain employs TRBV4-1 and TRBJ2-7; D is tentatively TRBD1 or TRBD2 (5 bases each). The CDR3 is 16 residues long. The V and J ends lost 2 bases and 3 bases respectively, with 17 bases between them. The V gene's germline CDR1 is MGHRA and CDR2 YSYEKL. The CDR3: CASSQIARDPFYEQYF. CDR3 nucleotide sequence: TGCGCCAGCAGCCAAATCGCGAGGGACCCTTTCTACGAGCAGTACTTC.

CDR3 protein: CASSVPTSGVRDTQYF. CDR3 DNA: TGTGCCAGCAGCGTCCCGACTAGCGGGGTGCGGGATACGCAGTATTTT. The rearrangement joins TRBV9 to TRBJ2-3, with 11 bases lining up with TRBD2. The CDR3 has 16 amino acids. The germline V gene encodes CDR1 SGDLS and CDR2 YYNGEE. Trimming cost V 2 bases and J 6 bases; bases outside gene matches: 8.

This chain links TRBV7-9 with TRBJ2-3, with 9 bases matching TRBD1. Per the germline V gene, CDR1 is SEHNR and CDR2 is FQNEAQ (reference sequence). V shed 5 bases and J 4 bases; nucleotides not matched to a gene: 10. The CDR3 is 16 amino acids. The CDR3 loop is CASSPRTGARADTQYF. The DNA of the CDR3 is TGTGCCAGCAGCCCACGGACAGGGGCCAGAGCAGATACGCAGTATTTT.

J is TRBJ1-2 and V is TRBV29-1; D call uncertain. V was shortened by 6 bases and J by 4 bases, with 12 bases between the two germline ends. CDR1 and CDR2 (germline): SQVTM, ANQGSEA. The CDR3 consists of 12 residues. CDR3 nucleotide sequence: TGCAGCGTGTATACCAGCTCCTATGGCTACACCTTC. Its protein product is CSVYTSSYGYTF.

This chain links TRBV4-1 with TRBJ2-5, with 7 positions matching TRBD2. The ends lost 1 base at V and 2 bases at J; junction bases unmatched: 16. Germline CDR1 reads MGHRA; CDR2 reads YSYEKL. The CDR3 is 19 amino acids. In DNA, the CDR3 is TGCGCCAGCAGCCAAGGCTTCCGACGGGGCTTAGCGGGTCAAGAGACCCAGTACTTC. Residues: CASSQGFRRGLAGQETQYF.

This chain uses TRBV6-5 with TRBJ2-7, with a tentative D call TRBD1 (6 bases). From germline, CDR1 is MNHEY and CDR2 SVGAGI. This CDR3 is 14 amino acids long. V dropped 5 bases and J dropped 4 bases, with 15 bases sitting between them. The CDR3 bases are TGTGCCAGCAGTGTCGGGACATGGGATTACGAGCAGTACTTC. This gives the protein CASSVGTWDYEQYF.

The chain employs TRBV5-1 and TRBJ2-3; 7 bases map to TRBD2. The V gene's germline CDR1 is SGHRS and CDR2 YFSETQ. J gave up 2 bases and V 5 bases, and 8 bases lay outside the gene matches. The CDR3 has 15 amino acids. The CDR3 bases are TGCGCCAGCAGGGGAGGGTATTTCTCCACAGATACGCAGTATTTT. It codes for CASRGGYFSTDTQYF.

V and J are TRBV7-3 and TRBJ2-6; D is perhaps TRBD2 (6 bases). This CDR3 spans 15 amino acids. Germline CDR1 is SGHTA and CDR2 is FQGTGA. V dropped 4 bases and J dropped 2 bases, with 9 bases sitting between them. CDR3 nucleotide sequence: TGTGCCAGCAGCTCCCTAGCGACTGGGGCCAACGTCCTGACTTTC. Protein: CASSSLATGANVLTF.

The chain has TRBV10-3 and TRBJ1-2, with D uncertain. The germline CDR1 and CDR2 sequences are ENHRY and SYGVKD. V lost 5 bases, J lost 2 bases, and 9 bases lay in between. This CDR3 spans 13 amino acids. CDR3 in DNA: TGTGCCATCAGTACAGTGGCCAACTATGGCTACACCTTC. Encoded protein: CAISTVANYGYTF.

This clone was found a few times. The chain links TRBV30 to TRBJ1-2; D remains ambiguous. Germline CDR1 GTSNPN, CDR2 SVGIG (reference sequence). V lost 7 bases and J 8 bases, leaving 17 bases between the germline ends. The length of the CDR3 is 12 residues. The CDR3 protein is CALGYVGPGYTF. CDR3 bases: TGTGCCTTAGGTTACGTAGGGCCGGGCTACACCTTC. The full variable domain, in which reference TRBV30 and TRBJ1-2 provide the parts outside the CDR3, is SQTIHQWPATLVQPVGSPLSLECTVEGTSNPNLYWYRQAAGRGLQLLFYSVGIGQISSEVPQNLSASRPQDRQFILSSKKLLLSDSGFYLCALGYVGPGYTFGSGTRLTVV.

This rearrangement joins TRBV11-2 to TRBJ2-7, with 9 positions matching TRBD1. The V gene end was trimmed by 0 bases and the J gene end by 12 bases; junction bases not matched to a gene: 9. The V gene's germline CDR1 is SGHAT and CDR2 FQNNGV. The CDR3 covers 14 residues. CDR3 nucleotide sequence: TGTGCCAGCAGCTTAGACCCCGGGACAGGGCTCCCGTACTTC. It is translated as CASSLDPGTGLPYF.

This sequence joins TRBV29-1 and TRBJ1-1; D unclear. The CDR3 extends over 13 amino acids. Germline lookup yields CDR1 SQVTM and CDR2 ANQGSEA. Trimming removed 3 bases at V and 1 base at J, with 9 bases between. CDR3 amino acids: CSVDKPENTEAFF. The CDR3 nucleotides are TGCAGCGTTGACAAACCAGAGAACACTGAAGCTTTCTTT.

CDR3 region: CASTEDWATNEKLFF. CDR3 nucleotide sequence: TGTGCCAGCACCGAAGACTGGGCCACTAATGAAAAACTGTTTTTT. The genes are TRBV28 and TRBJ1-4; no clear D. V was pared by 7 bases and J by 2 bases, with 14 bases between. This CDR3 has 15 amino acids. Germline CDR1 reads MDHEN; CDR2 reads SYDVKM.

CDR3 DNA: TGTGCCAGCAGCCTACAGGGGGCGTCCTACAATGAGCAGTTCTTC. Its translation is CASSLQGASYNEQFF. The gene calls are TRBV7-9 and TRBJ2-1; 9 nucleotides line up with TRBD1. The CDR3 extends over 15 amino acids. Per the germline V gene, CDR1 is SEHNR and CDR2 is FQNEAQ (reference sequence). J gave up 1 base and V 5 bases, and 3 bases lay outside the gene matches.

As DNA, the CDR3 is TGTGCCAGCAGCCTCCGGGACAGGGGGACTGAAGCTTTCTTT. This codes for CASSLRDRGTEAFF. The rearrangement joins TRBV7-8 to TRBJ1-1; TRBD1 matches at 11 bases. CDR1 is SGHVS and CDR2 is FQNEAQ in the germline V gene. The CDR3 is 14 residues long. The trim removed 5 bases at V and 5 bases at J, leaving 4 bases unmatched.